Described below is a single T cell receptor beta chain sequence and its context. These data are taken from a study of blood T cell repertoires in COVID-19. Study summary: There were acute and convalescent COVID-19 samples, and they came from the United States, Italy and Spain. PBMCs, B-cell-depleted T cells, or T cells were the source of the cDNA or gDNA that made up the material.

How the authors handled the data: Quantification of nucleated cells was approximated via reference gene primer amplification. Sequencing was performed with immunoSEQ multiplex PCR; in TCRdb, only in-frame clones are kept and a portion is missing. V and J calls and clone size follow that table, whereas D and trimming were derived from the DNA. The data hold some 180,000 clones, with 87% observed a single time. Germline V CDR1 and CDR2: LNHDA, SQIVND (reference sequence). CDR3 length: 15 residues. V trimming: 4 bases; J trimming: 2 bases; junction bases outside the gene matches: 8. The clonotype originates from a man in his 60s with active or convalescent COVID-19. The chain recombines TRBV19 with TRBJ2-7, with 7 bases fitting TRBD2. Sequences were obtained from peripheral blood. The CDR3 DNA sequence: TGTGCCAGTAGTACTCAGTTTGGGAGGGCCTACGAGCAGTACTTC. Translated, it gives CASSTQFGRAYEQYF.